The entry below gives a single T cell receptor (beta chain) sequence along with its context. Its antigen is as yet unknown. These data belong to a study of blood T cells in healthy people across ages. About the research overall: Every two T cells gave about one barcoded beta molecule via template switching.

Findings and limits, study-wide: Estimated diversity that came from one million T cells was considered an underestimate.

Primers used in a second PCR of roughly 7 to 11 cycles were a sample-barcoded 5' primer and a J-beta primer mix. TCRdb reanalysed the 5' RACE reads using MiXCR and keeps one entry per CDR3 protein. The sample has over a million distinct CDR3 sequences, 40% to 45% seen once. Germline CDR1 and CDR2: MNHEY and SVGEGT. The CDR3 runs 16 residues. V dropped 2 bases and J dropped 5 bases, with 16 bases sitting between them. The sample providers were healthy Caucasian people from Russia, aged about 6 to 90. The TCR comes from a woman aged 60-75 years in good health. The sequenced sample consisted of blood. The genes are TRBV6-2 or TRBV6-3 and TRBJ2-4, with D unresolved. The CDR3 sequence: CASSYASLHPQNIQYF. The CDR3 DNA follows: TGTGCCAGCAGTTACGCCTCCCTCCATCCCCAAAACATTCAGTACTTC.